Listed below are T cell receptor beta chains from one sample, sequenced in a study of cytomegalovirus exposure and HLA in healthy donors. Sequencing was performed with immunoSEQ multiplex PCR; in TCRdb, only in-frame clones are kept and a portion is missing. The table lists about 210,000 clones. Sequencing was carried out using PBMCs. The receptors derive from a young woman in good health and CMV-seropositive. Each CDR3 is given with its conserved first and last residue. D genes are given only for firm matches.

D gene: TRBD2; V gene: TRBV10-1; J gene: TRBJ2-7; CDR3 DNA: TGCGCCAGCAGTGAGGGACTAGCGGGCCTCTACGAGCAGTACTTC; CDR3 protein: CASSEGLAGLYEQYF
D gene: TRBD2; V gene: TRBV10-3; J gene: TRBJ2-7; CDR3 DNA: TGTGCCATCAGTGAAACTAGCGGATTCTACGAGCAGTACTTC; CDR3 protein: CAISETSGFYEQYF
D gene: TRBD2; V gene: TRBV6-5; J gene: TRBJ2-7; CDR3 DNA: TGTGCCAGCAGTTACTCGATACTAGCGGGAGGGTACGAGCAGTACTTC; CDR3 protein: CASSYSILAGGYEQYF
D gene: TRBD1; V gene: TRBV5-1; J gene: TRBJ1-3; CDR3 DNA: TGCGCCAGCAGCGCAGGGACAGGGGGCCTTGGAAACACCATATATTTT; CDR3 protein: CASSAGTGGLGNTIYF
D gene: NA; V gene: TRBV2; J gene: TRBJ1-5; CDR3 DNA: TGTGCCAGCAGTCTAACCGGACACTTCAATCAGCCCCAGCATTTT; CDR3 protein: CASSLTGHFNQPQHF
D gene: TRBD1; V gene: TRBV9; J gene: TRBJ1-6; CDR3 DNA: TGTGCCAGCAGCGTGAGGGGGCTTAATTCACCCCTCCACTTT; CDR3 protein: CASSVRGLNSPLHF
D gene: TRBD2; V gene: TRBV20-1; J gene: TRBJ2-7; CDR3 DNA: TGCAGTGCTATAGCGGGAGCTGAGCAGTACTTC; CDR3 protein: CSAIAGAEQYF
D gene: TRBD1; V gene: TRBV6-1; J gene: TRBJ1-6; CDR3 DNA: TGTGCCAGCAGTTGGACAGGATCCGCCAGGTCACCCCTCCACTTT; CDR3 protein: CASSWTGSARSPLHF
D gene: TRBD1; V gene: TRBV4-3; J gene: TRBJ2-3; CDR3 DNA: TGCGCCAGCAGCCAAGATGGGGACAGACTACCAGATACGCAGTATTTT; CDR3 protein: CASSQDGDRLPDTQYF
D gene: TRBD1; V gene: TRBV2; J gene: TRBJ1-3; CDR3 DNA: TGTGCCAGCAGCAGGGGGCTTGGAAACACCATATATTTT; CDR3 protein: CASSRGLGNTIYF
D gene: NA; V gene: TRBV7-2; J gene: TRBJ2-2; CDR3 DNA: TGTGCCAGCAGCTTATTTCCCCTGGAGCTGTTTTTT; CDR3 protein: CASSLFPLELFF
D gene: NA; V gene: TRBV28; J gene: TRBJ1-6; CDR3 DNA: TGTGCCAGCAGTTTAGACGTCAGGTCATCAGCTTATAATTCACCCCTCCACTTT; CDR3 protein: CASSLDVRSSAYNSPLHF
D gene: TRBD1; V gene: TRBV18; J gene: TRBJ1-1; CDR3 DNA: TGTGCCAGCTCCCCCCCGGGACAGCTGAACACTGAAGCTTTCTTT; CDR3 protein: CASSPPGQLNTEAFF
D gene: NA; V gene: TRBV11-2; J gene: TRBJ1-2; CDR3 DNA: TGTGCCAGCAGCCGCACCCAGGGACAACAACACATCTATGGCTACACCTTC; CDR3 protein: CASSRTQGQQHIYGYTF
D gene: TRBD1; V gene: TRBV6-4; J gene: TRBJ1-2; CDR3 DNA: TGTGCCAGCAGTGAGCCAGGGGGTGGCTACACCTTC; CDR3 protein: CASSEPGGGYTF
D gene: NA; V gene: TRBV7-8; J gene: TRBJ1-6; CDR3 DNA: TGTGCCAGCAGCTCTCCCTTGCACGGTGGTGATTCACCCCTCCACTTT; CDR3 protein: CASSSPLHGGDSPLHF
D gene: TRBD1; V gene: TRBV4-3; J gene: TRBJ2-5; CDR3 DNA: TGCGCCAGCAGCCAAGATCCTTGGACAGGGTACGAGACCCAGTACTTC; CDR3 protein: CASSQDPWTGYETQYF
D gene: TRBD2; V gene: TRBV5-1; J gene: TRBJ2-1; CDR3 DNA: TGCGCCAGCAGCTTGCGGGGGGGCCGAGACAATGAGCAGTTCTTC; CDR3 protein: CASSLRGGRDNEQFF
D gene: TRBD2; V gene: TRBV9; J gene: TRBJ2-7; CDR3 DNA: TGTGCCAGCAGCGTTAGCGGGAGGACCCCCCACGAGCAGTACTTC; CDR3 protein: CASSVSGRTPHEQYF
D gene: NA; V gene: TRBV21-1; J gene: TRBJ1-2; CDR3 DNA: TGTGCCAACCTAGGACACCTAAACTATGGCTACACCTTC; CDR3 protein: CANLGHLNYGYTF
D gene: TRBD1; V gene: TRBV10-1; J gene: TRBJ1-5; CDR3 DNA: TGCGCCAGCGGGACAGCTAATCAGCCCCAGCATTTT; CDR3 protein: CASGTANQPQHF
D gene: NA; V gene: TRBV6-5; J gene: TRBJ1-5; CDR3 DNA: TGTGCCAGCAGTTACGGCAGAAATCAGCCCCAGCATTTT; CDR3 protein: CASSYGRNQPQHF
D gene: TRBD1; V gene: TRBV4-3; J gene: TRBJ2-7; CDR3 DNA: TGCGCCAGCAGCCACCCCGGGACAGGGGGCGAGCAGTACTTC; CDR3 protein: CASSHPGTGGEQYF
D gene: NA; V gene: TRBV6-6; J gene: TRBJ2-1; CDR3 DNA: TGTGCCAGCACCCCTAGGGGGGGCAATGAGCAGTTCTTC; CDR3 protein: CASTPRGGNEQFF
D gene: TRBD1; V gene: TRBV13; J gene: TRBJ2-7; CDR3 DNA: TGTGCCAGCAGCACTTGGACAGGGACGAGATCCTACGAGCAGTACTTC; CDR3 protein: CASSTWTGTRSYEQYF
D gene: NA; V gene: TRBV27; J gene: TRBJ1-1; CDR3 DNA: TGTGCCAGCAGTTTTACCGGGACAATAAACACTGAAGCTTTCTTT; CDR3 protein: CASSFTGTINTEAFF
D gene: NA; V gene: TRBV29-1; J gene: TRBJ1-3; CDR3 DNA: TGCAGCGTTGGGCCCGGGGGGTCTGGAAACACCATATATTTT; CDR3 protein: CSVGPGGSGNTIYF
D gene: TRBD1; V gene: TRBV18; J gene: TRBJ2-1; CDR3 DNA: TGTGCCAGCTCACCAAATATGGGACAGGCCCCCGATGGGTCCAAGGGGCAGTTCTTC; CDR3 protein: CASSPNMGQAPDGSKGQFF
D gene: NA; V gene: TRBV7-8; J gene: TRBJ1-5; CDR3 DNA: TGTGCCAGCAGCCGCAACCGGGACATGAATCAGCCCCAGCATTTT; CDR3 protein: CASSRNRDMNQPQHF
D gene: TRBD1; V gene: TRBV7-2; J gene: TRBJ2-5; CDR3 DNA: TGTGCCAGCAGCACCGGGACAGGGGGCCGGGAGACCCAGTACTTC; CDR3 protein: CASSTGTGGRETQYF
D gene: NA; V gene: TRBV4-1; J gene: TRBJ2-5; CDR3 DNA: TGCGCCAGCAGCCTGACAGTCGGGGAGACCCAGTACTTC; CDR3 protein: CASSLTVGETQYF
D gene: TRBD1; V gene: TRBV6-1; J gene: TRBJ1-2; CDR3 DNA: TGTGCCAGCAGTGGGGGACAGTATGGCTACACCTTC; CDR3 protein: CASSGGQYGYTF
D gene: TRBD1; V gene: TRBV5-4; J gene: TRBJ1-1; CDR3 DNA: TGTGCCAGCAGCTTCGGACAGGGGTATACTGAAGCTTTCTTT; CDR3 protein: CASSFGQGYTEAFF
D gene: NA; V gene: TRBV14; J gene: TRBJ2-4; CDR3 DNA: TGTGCCAGCAGCCCTCCCGGGGGACGCAAAAACATTCAGTACTTC; CDR3 protein: CASSPPGGRKNIQYF
D gene: NA; V gene: TRBV4-3; J gene: TRBJ1-2; CDR3 DNA: TGCGCCAGCAGCCAAGATTGGGCAGGGGACTATGGCTACACCTTC; CDR3 protein: CASSQDWAGDYGYTF
D gene: TRBD2; V gene: TRBV6-1; J gene: TRBJ2-7; CDR3 DNA: TGTGCCAGCAAGATCGGGGGGATTGGTACCTACGAGCAGTACTTC; CDR3 protein: CASKIGGIGTYEQYF
D gene: NA; V gene: TRBV30; J gene: TRBJ2-1; CDR3 DNA: TGTGCCTGGAGACGAGGCAATGAGCAGTTCTTC; CDR3 protein: CAWRRGNEQFF
D gene: TRBD1; V gene: TRBV2; J gene: TRBJ1-2; CDR3 DNA: TGTGCCAGCAAAGACAGGGCGGGGGGCTACACCTTC; CDR3 protein: CASKDRAGGYTF
D gene: TRBD1; V gene: TRBV4-1; J gene: TRBJ2-7; CDR3 DNA: TGCGCCAGCAGCCAAGATGGCCGGCAGACAGGGGGGTCCTACGAGCAGTACTTC; CDR3 protein: CASSQDGRQTGGSYEQYF
D gene: TRBD1; V gene: TRBV19; J gene: TRBJ2-7; CDR3 DNA: TGTGCCAGTGGGACAGGGGGCTGGTACGAGCAGTACTTC; CDR3 protein: CASGTGGWYEQYF
D gene: TRBD1; V gene: TRBV4-3; J gene: TRBJ1-1; CDR3 DNA: TGCGCCAGCAGCCAGCTGACAGGGCTCGGCACTGAAGCTTTCTTT; CDR3 protein: CASSQLTGLGTEAFF
D gene: NA; V gene: TRBV6-5; J gene: TRBJ2-7; CDR3 DNA: TGTGCCAGCAGTTCCCAAGCAGGCCCCTACGAGCAGTACTTC; CDR3 protein: CASSSQAGPYEQYF
D gene: TRBD1; V gene: TRBV6-1; J gene: TRBJ1-1; CDR3 DNA: TGTGCCAGCAGGAGACAGGGACAGGTCACTGAAGCTTTCTTT; CDR3 protein: CASRRQGQVTEAFF
D gene: NA; V gene: TRBV15; J gene: TRBJ2-3; CDR3 DNA: TGTGCCACCAGCAGAGGGGGAACAGGGACAGATACGCAGTATTTT; CDR3 protein: CATSRGGTGTDTQYF
D gene: NA; V gene: TRBV7-9; J gene: TRBJ1-2; CDR3 DNA: TGTGCCAGCAGCCCCCCGGCTGGCGGGGGGTACTATGGCTACACCTTC; CDR3 protein: CASSPPAGGGYYGYTF
D gene: TRBD2; V gene: TRBV5-1; J gene: TRBJ2-1; CDR3 DNA: TGCGCCAGCAGCTTGGCCACCAGCGGGACCAATGAGCAGTTCTTC; CDR3 protein: CASSLATSGTNEQFF
D gene: NA; V gene: TRBV20-1; J gene: TRBJ1-2; CDR3 DNA: TGCAGTGCGAGACAGAACTATGGCTACACCTTC; CDR3 protein: CSARQNYGYTF
D gene: NA; V gene: TRBV19; J gene: TRBJ1-3; CDR3 DNA: TGTGCCAGTAGTATAGACAGGATTGGAAACACCATATATTTT; CDR3 protein: CASSIDRIGNTIYF
D gene: NA; V gene: TRBV11-3; J gene: TRBJ2-5; CDR3 DNA: TGTGCCAGCAGCCTGGGCAGGGCCCCCCAAGAGACCCAGTACTTC; CDR3 protein: CASSLGRAPQETQYF
D gene: TRBD1; V gene: TRBV27; J gene: TRBJ1-6; CDR3 DNA: TGTGCCAGCAGTCCAGGGGGCCGGTCGGTTTCACCCCTCCACTTT; CDR3 protein: CASSPGGRSVSPLHF
D gene: NA; V gene: TRBV9; J gene: TRBJ2-7; CDR3 DNA: TGTGCCAGCAGCCCGACGAACAGTCCCCACGAGCAGTACTTC; CDR3 protein: CASSPTNSPHEQYF
D gene: NA; V gene: TRBV19; J gene: TRBJ2-1; CDR3 DNA: TGTGCCAGTAGTCCCTTTCGGGAAGGCGGAGATGAGCAGTTCTTC; CDR3 protein: CASSPFREGGDEQFF
D gene: TRBD2; V gene: TRBV18; J gene: TRBJ2-1; CDR3 DNA: TGTGCCAGCTCACCACTAGCGGGGGTTTCCTACAATGAGCAGTTCTTC; CDR3 protein: CASSPLAGVSYNEQFF
D gene: TRBD2; V gene: TRBV19; J gene: TRBJ2-3; CDR3 DNA: TGTGCCAGTAGTATAGAGGACCCTAGCGGGGGGTTCCCAGATACGCAGTATTTT; CDR3 protein: CASSIEDPSGGFPDTQYF